The clone carrying this TCR beta chain came up once. The antigen is undetermined. This entry comes from a study of cytomegalovirus exposure and HLA in healthy donors. A multiplex PCR was run with 60 Vbeta primers and 13 Jbeta primers. The table came from immunoSEQ multiplex PCR; TCRdb's copy has only in-frame clones and leaves some out. The sample lists some 130,000 clones, 70% to 85% occurring once. Germline CDR1 is SGHDT and CDR2 is YYEEEE. The CDR3 runs to 14 residues. V lost 2 bases, J lost 4 bases, and 13 bases lay in between. Notes on the study in general: In most subjects, TCR beta sequences reportedly gave accurate predictions of HLA-A and HLA-B alleles.

Sample: PBMCs. The V gene is TRBV5-6, the J gene TRBJ2-7, with D tentatively TRBD2 (6 bases). This receptor was identified in a female donor in good health and CMV-seronegative. CDR3 sequence reads: CASSLGLSGYEQYF. In DNA form, the CDR3 reads TGTGCCAGCAGCTTAGGCCTAAGCGGGTACGAGCAGTACTTC. Combining the CDR3 with reference TRBV5-6 and TRBJ2-7 gives the whole variable domain DAGVTQSPTHLIKTRGQQVTLRCSPKSGHDTVSWYQQALGQGPQFIFQYYEEEERQRGNFPDRFSGHQFPNYSSELNVNALLLGDSALYLCASSLGLSGYEQYFGPGTRLTVT.